This T cell receptor beta chain was retrieved from a study of human T cells and chemical hapten exposure. Whole-study findings and limits: After DPC sensitization, TCRs above 1 in 1000 frequency showed no change.

This CDR3 is 12 amino acids long. The ends were cut back, 10 bases at V and 3 bases at J, with 12 bases in the middle. Germline values: CDR1 ENHRY, CDR2 SYGVKD. This clonotype was observed a few times. Its antigen remains unknown. TCRdb analysed the RACE reads with MiXCR anew, one entry per CDR3 protein. The table lists roughly 200,000 distinct CDR3 sequences, around 25% of them singletons, with 2% to 2.5% in the top ten. As to time point: patch test 3, about 24 weeks after DPC sensitization. The sample's treatment: therapeutic diphenylcyclopropenone sensitization with weekly scalp DPC. Total RNA came from unfractionated whole blood.

This material consisted of whole blood, taken in connection with sensitization to the hapten diphenylcyclopropenone (DPC). This chain connects TRBV10-3 to TRBJ2-5; D is perhaps TRBD1 (6 bases). This receptor was obtained from a woman aged 40-49 years with alopecia areata. Some clones in this sample may be carry-over from other donors' samples. In nucleotides, the CDR3 is TGTGCCACTCGGACAGCTGAAGAGACCCAGTACTTC. Its protein product is CATRTAEETQYF.